This T cell receptor (beta chain) was identified in a study of OX40 agonist ivuxolimab in advanced cancers. Regarding the study in general: Ivuxolimab was a fully human IgG2 agonistic monoclonal antibody targeting the costimulatory receptor OX40 (CD134). Intravenous ivuxolimab was administered to patients every 2 weeks at six dose levels: 0.01, 0.1, 0.3, 1.5, 3 and 10 mg/kg. Among the roughly 52 dose-escalation patients, about 19 had hepatocellular carcinoma, 15 melanoma, 9 renal cell carcinoma and 9 head and neck cancer. In the dose-escalation cohort, 82.7% of patients were male, and the mean age was around 60 years, with a range of roughly 20 to 80. Prior anti-PD-1, anti-PD-L1 or anti-CTLA-4 therapy was permitted, and checkpoint inhibitors had been received by around 39% of dose-escalation patients. Partial responses occurred in three dose-escalation patients, of whom one had hepatocellular carcinoma and two had cutaneous melanoma. Peripheral TCRbeta sequencing was intended to test whether TCR sequence diversity was altered and clonal T-cell expansion was caused by ivuxolimab. The monotherapy dose-escalation portion (N of about 50 patients) of the phase I ivuxolimab trial is reported in the paper. The study at large found these results: After ivuxolimab, CD8+ T cells had more expanded clones than CD4+ T cells on average. The antigen specificity of the peripheral T cells that underwent clonal expansion was not determined. At doses from 0.1 to 3.0 mg/kg, clonal expansion was seen in both CD4+ and CD8+ blood T cells between baseline and week 6. Low levels of normalized T-cell clonal expansion were also seen in some patients who did not respond. Partial responders in the 0.1-3.0 mg/kg groups had among the lowest normalized peripheral clonal expansion, especially among CD8+ T cells.

The trial excluded patients who had a history of autoimmune disease or were on systemic immunosuppression. Peripheral blood for TCR sequencing was collected from all dose cohorts at baseline, on cycle 4 day 1, and on cycle 7 day 1. The samples were drawn from a first-in-human, open-label, multicenter phase I dose-escalation trial of ivuxolimab. Adults with locally advanced or metastatic head and neck squamous cell, hepatocellular, melanoma or renal cell carcinoma were enrolled in the trial. Before TCR sequencing, CD4+ T cells and CD8+ T cells from peripheral blood were sorted into separate populations. Worth noting for this clone: Its antigen is currently not known. Nothing much larger sits one base from this clone, and base qualities are not available.

To sequence the TCRbeta CDR3 region, genomic DNA was isolated from the sorted cells. TCRbeta CDR3 regions were sequenced using the immunoSEQ Assay. Held by TCRdb, this immuneACCESS table contains in-frame sequences only and omits some clones. Under half of the omission traces to an unresolved V gene where checked; the cause of the rest is unknown. Here the sample has under 35,000 clones; roughly 86% occur a single time. The ten largest make up under 30% of the sample. V is trimmed back by 2 bases and J by 4 bases, and the junction contains 5 bases that no gene match accounts for. The CDR3 sequence holds 15 residues, the cysteine and phenylalanine included. The only DNA kept is the CDR3, 45 bases in frame from the first base. Via the germline V gene, CDR1 is SNHLY and CDR2 FYNNEI.

Specimen: CD4+ or CD8+ T cells sorted from blood, collected in a trial of the OX40 agonist ivuxolimab. The chain uses TRBV2 and TRBJ2-5, and TRBD1 aligns with 9 junction nucleotides. This sequence originates from an adult with an advanced solid tumor such as melanoma, head and neck, liver or kidney cancer. The CDR3 reads as follows: CASSEIGTGLETQYF. The DNA sequence is given as TGTGCCAGCAGTGAAATAGGGACAGGGTTAGAGACCCAGTACTTC.